This T cell receptor (beta chain) stems from a study of blood T cells in healthy people across ages (dated by TCRdb to between 2014 and 2017). About the full investigation: In model experiments, template switching captured about one uniquely barcoded TCR beta cDNA molecule for every two T cells. The study measured age-related changes in TCR beta repertoire diversity using deep sequencing normalized with unique cDNA molecular identifiers. The donors were split into four age groups: young (average 16 years), middle-aged (roughly 42), aged (roughly 60) and long-lived (82). To avoid experimental bias, donors of different ages were randomly spread across the sequencing lanes. The study analyzed two additional independent replicas of 1 million unique cDNA reads from the same blood draw for two donors, one aged 18 to 30 and one aged 80 or older.

The approximately 41 donors, aged roughly 6 to 90 years, were systemically healthy Caucasian individuals from Russia. Each donor gave 9 to 10 milliliters of peripheral blood, collected into EDTA-treated Vacutainer tubes. Ficoll-Paque density-gradient centrifugation was used to isolate PBMCs, with at least 6.5 million per sample. Total RNA, at least 6 micrograms per sample, was extracted from PBMCs with Trizol reagent. For every donor, flow cytometry on a PBMC aliquot measured the percentage of naive CD45RAhigh/CD27high T cells. Trimming costs V 6 bases and J 8 bases, and their ends lie 16 bases apart. The CDR3 spans 14 residues, from the cysteine through the phenylalanine. Only CDR3 DNA is held: 42 bases, read in frame from base 1. Summary of the overall study and its limitations: Compared with the aged group, the long-lived group had more naive CD4+ T cells, fewer expanded clones and increased TCR diversity, suggesting age selection. Observed TCR beta diversity correlated strongly with the percentage of naive T cells measured by flow cytometry. Estimates of total diversity based on one million sequenced T cells were considered lower bounds and underestimates. Because donor CMV infection status was unknown, age-related changes in expanded clonotypes were potentially confounded. Since profiling was done on bulk unsorted PBMCs, naive and antigen-experienced compartments could not be conclusively compared. Observed TCR beta diversity per million T cells fell roughly linearly with age, and a significant reduction was already apparent by age around 39.

Libraries were made using 5' RACE. The second PCR ran for about 6 to 12 cycles and used a J-beta primer mix along with a sample-barcoded 5' primer. Each TCR beta cDNA molecule received a unique molecular identifier from a template-switch 5' adaptor carrying 12 random nucleotides. Each sample yielded at least 2.5 million CDR3-containing paired-end reads. First-strand cDNA synthesis was performed from all RNA using the Mint cDNA synthesis kit, with priming by a TRBC-specific oligonucleotide. All cDNA was treated with uracil-DNA glycosylase and then went through a first 18-cycle PCR with the universal primers M1SS and BC2_uni_R. On the authors' methods: For normalization, 1 million high-quality reads were randomly selected from each sample, with every read carrying a distinct molecular identifier. Reads with shared molecular identifiers were discarded instead of being binned into consensus sequences. MiTCR, set to a Q25 quality threshold and the strictest error-elimination algorithm, was used for CDR3 identification, clonotype clustering and error correction. A nonparametric unseen species model with Euler transformation was used to estimate a lower bound on total TCR beta diversity. TCRdb trimmed the raw reads at Q25, called clones with MiXCR and kept productive beta chains. Entries are consolidated by CDR3 protein sequence, retaining the most common genes and DNA. V and J calls and clone size were set by TCRdb, not the authors. The sample has over 1,500,000 distinct CDR3 sequences on record, about two fifths of them singletons. Together, the top ten hold more than 20% of the sample.

This clonotype was counted only a few times. No antigen is known for it. No clone much larger than this one lies a single base away; base qualities are absent. Material for sequencing was blood. The origin of this receptor is a human donor in good health. The chain is made from TRBV12-3 or TRBV12-4 and TRBJ1-4, with the identity of the D gene unclear. The sequenced DNA: TGTGCCAGCAGGCGGGTTGGGGATACGGAAAAACTGTTTTTT. Its coded protein is CASRRVGDTEKLFF.